A single sample gave rise to the 29 T cell receptor beta chains below, sequenced in a study of cytomegalovirus exposure and HLA in healthy donors. The primer mix had 60 Vbeta and 13 Jbeta primers. Sequencing used immunoSEQ multiplex PCR; TCRdb keeps in-frame clones, though not all of them. The profile covers some 96,000 clones, with roughly three quarters appearing a single time and around 0.76% taken by the ten largest. Material: PBMCs. All receptors come from a woman aged 55-69 years in good health and CMV-seronegative.

This clone was seen only a few times. The rearrangement uses TRBV5-6 and TRBJ2-7; 9 bases match TRBD1. V gave up 2 bases and J gave up 4 bases; unmatched junction bases: 4. The CDR3 is 14 residues long. CDR1 and CDR2 (germline): SGHDT, YYEEEE. CDR3 DNA: TGTGCCAGCAGCTTTAACAGGGGGCTGTACGAGCAGTACTTC. Protein product: CASSFNRGLYEQYF.

The chain joins TRBV6-6 to TRBJ2-7; 12 positions match TRBD1. Germline trimming cut 4 bases from V and 5 bases from J; bases unmatched to any gene: 3. CDR3 length equals 14 residues. Germline lookup yields CDR1 MNHNY and CDR2 SVGAGI (reference sequence). The CDR3 loop is CASSFGTGGDEQYF. As DNA, the CDR3 is TGTGCCAGCAGTTTCGGGACAGGGGGCGACGAGCAGTACTTC.

The chain links TRBV4-1 to TRBJ2-1, with 9 positions matching TRBD1. Germline V gene sequence: CDR1 MGHRA, CDR2 YSYEKL. The CDR3 consists of 17 residues. Trimming took 1 base from V and 6 from J; bases not matched to a gene: 10. CDR3 bases: TGCGCCAGCAGCCAAGGTAGGACAGGGGATCGGCGCAATGAGCAGTTCTTC. Amino acids: CASSQGRTGDRRNEQFF.

V usage is TRBV27 and J usage is TRBJ2-7; D is possibly TRBD2 (7 bases). CDR3 length: 17 residues. V dropped 6 bases and J dropped 7 bases, with 28 bases sitting between them. The germline V gene has CDR1 MNHEY and CDR2 SMNVEV (reference sequence). In nucleotides, the CDR3 is TGTGCCAGCAGAAGGGACGCTAGCGGAGGGGGAGATTCGGAGCAGTACTTC. Its translation: CASRRDASGGGDSEQYF.

The chain uses TRBV4-1 and TRBJ2-5; 11 bases line up with TRBD2. The V gene end was trimmed by 0 bases and the J gene end by 2 bases; junction bases not matched to a gene: 8. There are 18 residues in the CDR3. CDR1 and CDR2 (germline): MGHRA, YSYEKL. The CDR3 spells CASSQDGLAGGFQETQYF. The CDR3, as DNA: TGCGCCAGCAGCCAAGACGGTCTAGCGGGGGGATTTCAAGAGACCCAGTACTTC.

The chain is built from TRBV27 and TRBJ2-7; 9 bases match TRBD2. This CDR3 spans 15 amino acids. CDR1 MNHEY and CDR2 SMNVEV come from the germline V gene (reference sequence). With 3 bases clipped from V and 3 bases from J, the junction kept 6 bases outside the gene matches. In nucleotides, the CDR3 is TGTGCCAGCAGTTTTGCGGGAGGGATAATCTACGAGCAGTACTTC. Encoded protein: CASSFAGGIIYEQYF.

This chain links TRBV29-1 with TRBJ2-3; 7 bases align to TRBD1. V gave up 2 bases and J gave up 1 base; unmatched junction bases: 0. Germline V gives CDR1 SQVTM, CDR2 ANQGSEA. CDR3 length: 13 amino acids. CDR3 sequence (DNA): TGCAGCGTTGAAACAGGGGGCACAGATACGCAGTATTTT. Translating gives CSVETGGTDTQYF.

The chain employs TRBV4-1 and TRBJ2-1; 8 bases line up with TRBD2. Trimming removed 6 bases from V and 10 bases from J; junction bases left unmatched: 14. Looked up from germline, CDR1 is MGHRA and CDR2 is YSYEKL. CDR3 length equals 15 residues. Here the CDR3 reads CASSKRSGRGSEQFF. In nucleotides, the CDR3 is TGCGCCAGCAGTAAGAGAAGCGGGAGAGGGTCAGAGCAGTTCTTC.

The chain links TRBV6-5 to TRBJ1-1; 8 positions match TRBD1. The CDR3 length is 13 residues. The V segment lost 9 bases and the J segment 3 bases; nucleotides outside the gene matches: 6. Germline lookup yields CDR1 MNHEY and CDR2 SVGAGI. The CDR3 here is CASTGGVDTEAFF. CDR3 sequence (DNA): TGTGCCAGTACAGGGGGAGTCGACACTGAAGCTTTCTTT.

This clone was seen only once. V usage is TRBV7-6 and J usage is TRBJ1-4; TRBD1 aligns across 7 bases. Germline trimming cut 4 bases from V and 7 bases from J; bases unmatched to any gene: 6. The CDR3 has 14 amino acids. CDR1 and CDR2 (germline): SGHVS, FNYEAQ. The CDR3 here is CASSSDRRAEKLFF. As DNA, the CDR3 is TGTGCCAGCAGCTCGGACAGGAGGGCTGAAAAACTGTTTTTT.

The rearrangement links TRBV6-5 to TRBJ2-7, with TRBD1 matching 9 bases. V shed 4 bases and J 2 bases; nucleotides not matched to a gene: 6. Germline CDR1 is MNHEY and CDR2 is SVGAGI. The CDR3 runs 15 residues. The CDR3: CASSFTGTGTYEQYF. The CDR3 DNA follows: TGTGCCAGCAGTTTTACCGGGACAGGGACCTACGAGCAGTACTTC.

The chain couples TRBV5-6 to TRBJ1-1; 7 nucleotides agree with TRBD1. V lost 4 bases to trimming and J lost 2 bases; unmatched junction nucleotides: 5. Looked up from germline, CDR1 is SGHDT and CDR2 is YYEEEE. This CDR3 has 14 residues. The CDR3 reads CASSPGTDNTEAFF. The CDR3 bases are TGTGCCAGCAGCCCAGGGACAGACAACACTGAAGCTTTCTTT.

The gene calls are TRBV5-4 and TRBJ2-5, with 12 bases identical to TRBD2. CDR1 is SGHNT and CDR2 is YYREEE in the germline V gene (reference sequence). Trimming cost V 4 bases and J 5 bases; bases outside gene matches: 6. This CDR3 has 15 amino acids. CDR3 amino acids: CASSLGTSGLETQYF. CDR3 nucleotide sequence: TGTGCCAGCAGCCTCGGGACTAGCGGGCTGGAGACCCAGTACTTC.

This clone was seen more than once but under ten times. This sequence joins TRBV6-1 and TRBJ1-2, with TRBD1 identical over 7 bases. Looked up from germline, CDR1 is MNHNS and CDR2 is SASEGT. This CDR3 contains 14 residues. V was clipped by 7 bases and J by 4 bases; unmatched bases: 9. The CDR3 coding sequence is TGTGCCAGCACCGCCACAGGGGTTCCCTATGGCTACACCTTC. Translated: CASTATGVPYGYTF.

CDR3 in amino acids: CASSLGGIYGYTF. CDR3 bases: TGTGCCAGCAGTTTAGGGGGCATCTATGGCTACACCTTC. The chain has TRBV28 and TRBJ1-2; D possibly corresponds to TRBD1 (6 bases). Germline CDR1 and CDR2: MDHEN and SYDVKM. The V end was cut by 2 bases, the J end by 4 bases, with 8 bases between. There are 13 residues in the CDR3.

CDR3 coding DNA: TGTGCCAGCAGTTGGAGTGCGGCGGGGGGCCCAGATACGCAGTATTTT. It yields the protein CASSWSAAGGPDTQYF. The chain links TRBV6-5 to TRBJ2-3; 8 positions agree with TRBD2. Germline V gene sequence: CDR1 MNHEY, CDR2 SVGAGI. The V and J ends lost 4 bases and 4 bases, in that order; junction bases with no gene match: 10. The CDR3 is made up of 16 amino acids.

The rearrangement uses TRBV19 and TRBJ1-1; tentative D call: TRBD1 (5 bases). From germline, CDR1 is LNHDA and CDR2 SQIVND (reference sequence). The V end was cut by 1 base, the J end by 10 bases, with 16 bases between. The CDR3 totals 14 residues. The CDR3 sequence is CASSIVPLVGGAFF. The CDR3 DNA sequence: TGTGCCAGTAGTATAGTTCCCCTTGTGGGGGGAGCTTTCTTT.

V usage is TRBV6-6 and J usage is TRBJ2-5; 9 nucleotides align to TRBD1. J gave up 5 bases and V 8 bases, and 9 bases lay outside the gene matches. The CDR3 spans 14 residues. The germline V gene has CDR1 MNHNY and CDR2 SVGAGI (reference sequence). CDR3 in amino acids: CASFPQGAGETQYF. Here the CDR3 DNA reads TGTGCCAGCTTCCCACAGGGGGCAGGGGAGACCCAGTACTTC.

The V call is TRBV5-6, the J call TRBJ1-1; D is perhaps TRBD1 (6 bases). From germline, CDR1 is SGHDT and CDR2 YYEEEE. The CDR3 totals 14 residues. Trimming removed 1 base from V and 1 base from J, with 8 bases in between. For the CDR3, the DNA is TGTGCCAGCAGCTTGAGGGGGTGGAACACTGAAGCTTTCTTT. Amino acids: CASSLRGWNTEAFF.

The chain is built from TRBV6-1 and TRBJ2-1; maybe TRBD2 (6 bases). The germline CDR1 and CDR2 sequences are MNHNS and SASEGT. CDR3 length equals 15 residues. Trimming removed 5 bases from V and 4 bases from J, with 15 bases in between. The CDR3 sequence is CASSKGAGIYNEQFF. As DNA, the CDR3 is TGTGCCAGCAGTAAAGGGGCGGGGATATACAATGAGCAGTTCTTC.

This sequence joins TRBV2 and TRBJ1-5; 7 nucleotides align to TRBD1. With 4 bases clipped from V and 1 base from J, the junction kept 7 bases outside the gene matches. Germline-derived CDR1 and CDR2 are SNHLY and FYNNEI. This CDR3 contains 16 residues. CDR3 sequence reads: CASSAIRDRSNQPQHF. CDR3 nucleotides: TGTGCCAGCAGTGCCATCCGGGACAGAAGCAATCAGCCCCAGCATTTT.

This clone was detected a few times. The genes are TRBV9 and TRBJ2-4; TRBD2 matches 7 bases. The J segment lost 3 bases and the V segment lost 0 bases, leaving 3 bases of the junction unmatched. The germline CDR1 and CDR2 sequences are SGDLS and YYNGEE. CDR3 size: 15 residues. This CDR3 is CASSVGGEGKNIQYF. For the CDR3, the DNA is TGTGCCAGCAGCGTAGGCGGGGAGGGCAAAAACATTCAGTACTTC. Looking up the rest from reference TRBV9 and TRBJ2-4 gives the full variable domain: DSGVTQTPKHLITATGQRVTLRCSPRSGDLSVYWYQQSLDQGLQFLIQYYNGEERAKGNILERFSAQQFPDLHSELNLSSLELGDSALYFCASSVGGEGKNIQYFGAGTRLSVL.

V is TRBV9 and J is TRBJ2-5, with D possibly TRBD2 on 5 matching bases. V shed 0 bases and J shed 2 bases, with 5 bases lying between them. This CDR3 is built from 13 residues. CDR1 is SGDLS and CDR2 is YYNGEE in the germline V gene. CDR3 sequence (DNA): TGTGCCAGCAGCGTAGGACTACAAGAGACCCAGTACTTC. It codes for CASSVGLQETQYF.

The sample holds a few counts of this clone. V and J are TRBV7-9 and TRBJ2-3, with 13 bases identical to TRBD2. V lost 6 bases, J lost 2 bases, and 5 bases stayed unmatched. Germline loops: CDR1 SEHNR, CDR2 FQNEAQ (reference sequence). This CDR3 region has 16 residues. Written as DNA, the CDR3 is TGTGCCAGCAGTGCGGGACTAGCGGGGACCACAGATACGCAGTATTTT. The encoded protein is CASSAGLAGTTDTQYF.

CDR3 amino acids: CASSHGQGGQANVLTF. As DNA, the CDR3 is TGTGCCAGCAGCCATGGTCAGGGGGGACAGGCCAACGTCCTGACTTTC. This rearrangement joins TRBV7-9 to TRBJ2-6; D perhaps matches TRBD1 (7 bases). The germline V gene has CDR1 SEHNR and CDR2 FQNEAQ (reference sequence). The CDR3 has 16 residues. V gave up 5 bases and J gave up 6 bases, with 17 bases separating them. The full variable domain, completed using reference TRBV7-9 and TRBJ2-6, is DTGVSQNPRHKITKRGQNVTFRCDPISEHNRLYWYRQTLGQGPEFLTYFQNEAQLEKSRLLSDRFSAERPKGSFSTLEIQRTEQGDSAMYLCASSHGQGGQANVLTFGAGSRLTVL.

The chain is built from TRBV30 and TRBJ1-2; D possibly corresponds to TRBD1 (5 bases). In germline, CDR1 is GTSNPN, CDR2 SVGIG (reference sequence). There are 13 residues in the CDR3. Trimming left V 3 bases short and J 8 bases short, with 16 bases between. The CDR3 loop reads CAWSFVGGGGYTF. In DNA form, the CDR3 reads TGTGCCTGGAGCTTTGTCGGGGGAGGAGGCTACACCTTC.

This chain uses TRBV9 with TRBJ2-7; 8 positions match TRBD2. Germline-derived CDR1 and CDR2 are SGDLS and YYNGEE. The CDR3 contains 14 residues. With 7 bases clipped from V and 6 bases from J, the junction kept 12 bases outside the gene matches. This CDR3 is CASGDGRASSEQYF. As DNA, the CDR3 is TGTGCCAGCGGCGACGGGAGGGCCTCGAGCGAGCAGTACTTC.

The chain joins TRBV28 to TRBJ2-5; 10 bases are a match to TRBD2. This CDR3 has 17 residues. J was trimmed by 6 bases and V by 1 base; bases with no gene match: 11. Germline lookup yields CDR1 MDHEN and CDR2 SYDVKM. The CDR3 sequence is CASSLSASGSGGKTQYF. The CDR3 DNA reads as TGTGCCAGCAGTTTATCGGCTAGCGGGAGCGGAGGAAAGACCCAGTACTTC.

V is TRBV30 and J is TRBJ2-5, with 7 bases aligning to TRBD1. CDR1 is GTSNPN, CDR2 SVGIG, per germline (reference sequence). The CDR3 is 13 amino acids. V shed 0 bases, J shed 7 bases, and the junction held 5 bases outside the gene matches. The DNA for the CDR3 is TGTGCCTGGAGTGTAGACAACAGGGGGACCCAGTACTTC. Translation gives CAWSVDNRGTQYF.